The 28 T cell receptor beta chains below come from one sample, sequenced in a study of a mutant IDH1 vaccine in newly diagnosed glioma. No cognate antigen is known for these TCRs. As for time point: week 47, end of study. The study gave 300 ug of mutant IDH1 20-mer peptide per vaccine dose, with topical imiquimod. Clones were sequenced by immunoSEQ multiplex PCR, and TCRdb holds only the in-frame ones, with some missing. The sample records roughly 50,000 clones, 60% to 85% being singletons. Sample: PBMCs, taken from a glioma patient whose treatment included an IDH1 peptide vaccine. Receptor source: a woman in her 40s with glioma. Some clones in this sample may be carry-over from other donors' samples.

The J gene is TRBJ2-2, the V gene TRBV18; 7 nucleotides align to TRBD1. CDR1 and CDR2 (germline): KGHSH, LQKENI. The CDR3 spans 14 residues. The V gene end was trimmed by 6 bases and the J gene end by 5 bases; junction bases not matched to a gene: 6. CDR3 nucleotides: TGTGCCAGCTCTCGGGACAGTATAACCGGGGAGCTGTTTTTT. Translated, it gives CASSRDSITGELFF.

This chain joins TRBV9 and TRBJ2-3, with D uncertain. Trimming pared 1 base from V and 6 bases from J, leaving 15 bases between. The length of the CDR3 is 15 residues. Germline V gene data show CDR1 as SGDLS and CDR2 as YYNGEE. The CDR3 DNA sequence: TGTGCCAGCAGCGTACGTGACTCCCAGAGGGATACGCAGTATTTT. Protein: CASSVRDSQRDTQYF.

The chain joins TRBV2 to TRBJ2-5, with D maybe TRBD2 (6 bases). TRBJ2-7 matches the DNA end more closely, so the J call is doubtful. This CDR3 region has 15 residues. CDR1 SNHLY and CDR2 FYNNEI come from the germline V gene. CDR3 bases: TGTGCCAGCAGTGAACTGGGTAGCGGAGCCTACGAGCAGTACTTC. Encoded protein: CASSELGSGAYEQYF.

The V and J genes are TRBV30 and TRBJ2-2; either TRBD1 or TRBD2 may supply D (6 bases each). The CDR3 totals 13 residues. V lost 7 bases, J lost 5 bases, and 14 bases lay in between. Germline V gives CDR1 GTSNPN, CDR2 SVGIG (reference sequence). The CDR3 coding sequence is TGTGCCTCGGGGGCCTTTCGGACCGGGGAGCTGTTTTTT. Its protein is CASGAFRTGELFF.

The chain has TRBV5-1 and TRBJ2-1; a weak D match, TRBD1 (8 bases). Germline lookup yields CDR1 SGHRS and CDR2 YFSETQ. CDR3 length equals 14 residues. V lost 4 bases, J lost 7 bases, and 15 bases lay in between. CDR3 sequence (DNA): TGCGCCAGCAGCCCGGACAGGGAGGGGAATGAGCAGTTCTTC. Translation: CASSPDREGNEQFF.

CDR3 in DNA: TGTGCCAGCAGTGGAGGCCCCTACGAGCAGTACTTC. This translates into CASSGGPYEQYF. The rearrangement joins TRBV6-6 to TRBJ2-7; TRBD2 might be the D (5 bases). V dropped 5 bases and J dropped 2 bases, with 7 bases sitting between them. The CDR3 consists of 12 residues. Germline assignment: CDR1 MNHNY and CDR2 SVGAGI (reference sequence).

This rearrangement joins TRBV15 to TRBJ1-6; 7 bases fit TRBD1. Per the germline V gene, CDR1 is LNHNV and CDR2 is YYDKDF (reference sequence). The J segment lost 9 bases and the V segment lost 6 bases, leaving 5 bases of the junction unmatched. This CDR3 is 13 amino acids long. The CDR3 DNA reads TGTGCCACCAGGAGACAGGGAGGTTCACCCCTCCACTTT. It is translated as CATRRQGGSPLHF.

The chain employs TRBV9 and TRBJ1-3; D may be TRBD1 (6 bases). Germline V gives CDR1 SGDLS, CDR2 YYNGEE. With 0 bases removed from V and 4 bases from J, the gap between germline ends came to 14 bases. CDR3 length: 16 residues. This CDR3 reads CASSVESQGTGNTIYF. CDR3 nucleotides: TGTGCCAGCAGCGTAGAATCCCAGGGGACGGGAAACACCATATATTTT.

The chain is built from TRBV14 and TRBJ1-2, with D unresolved. This CDR3 comprises 14 residues. Trimming took off 0 bases at V and 9 bases at J, with 14 bases between the two ends. Germline values: CDR1 SGHDN, CDR2 FVKESK. Here the CDR3 reads CASSQEVVGYSYTF. The CDR3 DNA follows: TGTGCCAGCAGCCAAGAGGTGGTAGGATATAGCTACACCTTC.

This sequence joins TRBV4-1 and TRBJ2-3; 8 bases map to TRBD2. Germline CDR1 reads MGHRA; CDR2 reads YSYEKL. The J segment lost 1 base and the V segment lost 2 bases, leaving 8 bases of the junction unmatched. The CDR3 has 17 amino acids. In DNA form, the CDR3 reads TGCGCCAGCAGCCAAAACACGGGGGGGCCTCGCACAGATACGCAGTATTTT. Translated: CASSQNTGGPRTDTQYF.

This clone was seen only once. The rearrangement links TRBV19 to TRBJ2-7; TRBD1 matches at 7 bases. The V gene end was trimmed by 1 base and the J gene end by 1 base; junction bases not matched to a gene: 7. Germline V CDR1 and CDR2: LNHDA, SQIVND (reference sequence). CDR3 length: 16 amino acids. The CDR3 protein is CASSIGPGTVSYEQYF. In DNA form, the CDR3 reads TGTGCCAGTAGTATAGGCCCTGGGACAGTGTCCTACGAGCAGTACTTC.

The genes are TRBV4-2 and TRBJ1-6; 7 bases fit TRBD1. The CDR3 sequence is 13 residues long. J gave up 17 bases and V 0 bases, and 7 bases lay outside the gene matches. Germline loops: CDR1 LGHNA, CDR2 YNFKEQ. This CDR3 is CASSQERGLTIHF. CDR3 in DNA: TGTGCCAGCAGCCAAGAAAGGGGGCTCACAATCCACTTT.

The rearrangement joins TRBV9 to TRBJ2-7; no firm D call. Germline V gene data show CDR1 as SGDLS and CDR2 as YYNGEE. Deletions cut 3 bases from V and 4 bases from J, with 11 bases between. The CDR3 is made up of 13 amino acids. Written as DNA, the CDR3 is TGTGCCAGCAGCGCTAACGGGCTGTACGAGCAGTACTTC. Translated, it gives CASSANGLYEQYF.

This clone came up a few times. One end of the junction varies from germline; a read error may be responsible. The rearrangement joins TRBV7-7 to TRBJ2-3; tentatively, D is TRBD1 or TRBD2 (5 bases each). CDR3 length: 13 residues. Germline lookup yields CDR1 SSHAT and CDR2 FNYEAQ (reference sequence). CDR3 nucleotide sequence: TGTGCTAGCAGCTTAGCAGAGGGGGATACGCAGTATTTT. This sequence encodes CASSLAEGDTQYF. Full variable domain (rest looked up from reference TRBV7-7 and TRBJ2-3): GAGVSQSPRYKVTKRGQDVTLRCDPISSHATLYWYQQALGQGPEFLTYFNYEAQPDKSGLPSDRFSAERPEGSISTLTIQRTEQRDSAMYRCASSLAEGDTQYFGPGTRLTVL.

In DNA, the CDR3 is TGTGCCAGCCCCAAGGACCCAACGCGAAGCACAGATACGCAGTATTTT. This sequence encodes CASPKDPTRSTDTQYF. The chain combines TRBV6-6 with TRBJ2-3; D is unclear. This CDR3 is built from 16 residues. Trimming left V 8 bases short and J 0 bases short, with 18 bases between. Germline V gives CDR1 MNHNY, CDR2 SVGAGI (reference sequence).

This chain's CDR3 is CASSEQGGEEKLFF. CDR3 bases: TGCGCCAGCAGCGAGCAGGGCGGCGAAGAAAAACTGTTTTTT. The rearrangement links TRBV4-3 to TRBJ1-4; D might be TRBD1 (5 bases). Trimming left V 5 bases short and J 8 bases short, with 15 bases between. The CDR3 covers 14 residues. From germline, CDR1 is LGHNA and CDR2 YSLEER.

This rearrangement joins TRBV10-3 to TRBJ2-7, with 8 bases fitting TRBD1. Germline loops: CDR1 ENHRY, CDR2 SYGVKD. The V gene end was trimmed by 1 base and the J gene end by 1 base; junction bases not matched to a gene: 0. The CDR3 has 14 amino acids. In nucleotides, the CDR3 is TGTGCCATCAGTGAGTGGGACAGGTCCTACGAGCAGTACTTC. Protein: CAISEWDRSYEQYF.

The chain links TRBV19 to TRBJ1-4; no firm D call. Germline loops: CDR1 LNHDA, CDR2 SQIVND (reference sequence). This CDR3 comprises 12 residues. Trimming left V 3 bases short and J 7 bases short, with 6 bases between. The CDR3 protein is CASSMGSEKLFF. Here the CDR3 DNA reads TGTGCCAGTAGTATGGGTTCTGAAAAACTGTTTTTT.

The genes are TRBV5-1 and TRBJ1-3; D is uncertain. V lost 0 bases, J lost 4 bases, and 8 bases lay in between. This CDR3 region has 14 residues. Germline V lookup: CDR1 SGHRS, CDR2 YFSETQ. CDR3 nucleotides: TGCGCCAGCAGCTTGGACAGAATGGGAAACACCATATATTTT. Encoded protein: CASSLDRMGNTIYF.

The chain carries TRBV5-1 and TRBJ2-2; possibly TRBD2 for D (5 bases). CDR1 SGHRS and CDR2 YFSETQ come from the germline V gene. The CDR3 runs 15 residues. The V and J ends lost 1 base and 5 bases respectively, with 12 bases between them. The CDR3 DNA follows: TGCGCCAGCAGCTTGCCGGGCGGGTTTACCGGGGAGCTGTTTTTT. Its protein product is CASSLPGGFTGELFF.

As DNA, the CDR3 is TGTGCCAGCAGCTTAACCCGCCTCAGCGCCTCTGGAAACACCATATATTTT. Its protein product is CASSLTRLSASGNTIYF. The J gene is TRBJ1-3, the V gene TRBV7-2, with D unresolved. The ends were cut back, 2 bases at V and 0 bases at J, with 14 bases in the middle. The CDR3 is made up of 17 amino acids. CDR1 and CDR2 (germline): SGHTA, FQGNSA.

This chain connects TRBV7-2 to TRBJ1-2; D is unclear. Trimming removed 3 bases at V and 0 bases at J, with 8 bases between. CDR1 and CDR2 from the germline V gene are SGHTA and FQGNSA. CDR3 length: 14 amino acids. The CDR3 region has the DNA TGTGCCAGCAGCTTGGACCGGACTAACTATGGCTACACCTTC. Translation: CASSLDRTNYGYTF.

V usage is TRBV6-1 and J usage is TRBJ1-4, with D unresolved. This CDR3 is built from 12 residues. Germline V lookup: CDR1 MNHNS, CDR2 SASEGT. The CDR3: CASPGLNEKLFF. The CDR3 bases are TGTGCTTCCCCTGGGCTTAATGAAAAACTGTTTTTT.

This sequence joins TRBV5-1 and TRBJ2-7; D possibly corresponds to TRBD2 (5 bases). Trimming took 0 bases from V and 2 from J, leaving 9 bases between them. CDR1 is SGHRS and CDR2 is YFSETQ in the germline V gene. This CDR3 has 14 residues. In DNA, the CDR3 is TGCGCCAGCAGCTTGGTACTAGGTACCTACGAGCAGTACTTC. It codes for CASSLVLGTYEQYF.

The chain couples TRBV29-1 to TRBJ2-7; the match to TRBD2 covers 7 bases. This CDR3 contains 18 residues. The germline V gene encodes CDR1 SQVTM and CDR2 ANQGSEA. V was pared by 7 bases and J by 0 bases, with 21 bases of the junction left unmatched. In DNA, the CDR3 is TGCAGCGCTTGGGTGGCACGTTCGTTCGGGAGGTTCTCCTACGAGCAGTACTTC. This translates into CSAWVARSFGRFSYEQYF.

The chain combines TRBV7-2 with TRBJ2-6; D could derive from TRBD1 or TRBD2 (5 bases each). V lost 3 bases, J lost 0 bases, and 15 bases lay in between. The CDR3 has 18 amino acids. Germline V lookup: CDR1 SGHTA, CDR2 FQGNSA. The CDR3 DNA is TGTGCCAGCAGCTTGGGTGGGGGAACCAACTCTGGGGCCAACGTCCTGACTTTC. It codes for CASSLGGGTNSGANVLTF. Full variable domain (outside the CDR3, taken from reference TRBV7-2 and TRBJ2-6): GAGVSQSPSNKVTEKGKDVELRCDPISGHTALYWYRQSLGQGLEFLIYFQGNSAPDKSGLPSDRFSAERTGGSVSTLTIQRTQQEDSAVYLCASSLGGGTNSGANVLTFGAGSRLTVL.

This clone occurred a few times. The chain combines TRBV7-9 with TRBJ1-1; D ambiguous. The length of the CDR3 is 11 residues. Trimming took 4 bases from V and 3 from J, leaving 3 bases between them. Germline CDR1 and CDR2: SEHNR and FQNEAQ (reference sequence). CDR3 nucleotide sequence: TGTGCCAGCAGCTCTGACACTGAAGCTTTCTTT. Translating gives CASSSDTEAFF.

The chain recombines TRBV27 with TRBJ1-1; the match to TRBD1 covers 11 bases. The V segment lost 5 bases and the J segment 4 bases; nucleotides outside the gene matches: 6. CDR3 length equals 15 residues. Germline V gene data show CDR1 as MNHEY and CDR2 as SMNVEV (reference sequence). CDR3 amino acids: CASSTTGTGGTEAFF. In DNA, the CDR3 is TGTGCCAGCAGTACTACCGGGACAGGGGGCACTGAAGCTTTCTTT.